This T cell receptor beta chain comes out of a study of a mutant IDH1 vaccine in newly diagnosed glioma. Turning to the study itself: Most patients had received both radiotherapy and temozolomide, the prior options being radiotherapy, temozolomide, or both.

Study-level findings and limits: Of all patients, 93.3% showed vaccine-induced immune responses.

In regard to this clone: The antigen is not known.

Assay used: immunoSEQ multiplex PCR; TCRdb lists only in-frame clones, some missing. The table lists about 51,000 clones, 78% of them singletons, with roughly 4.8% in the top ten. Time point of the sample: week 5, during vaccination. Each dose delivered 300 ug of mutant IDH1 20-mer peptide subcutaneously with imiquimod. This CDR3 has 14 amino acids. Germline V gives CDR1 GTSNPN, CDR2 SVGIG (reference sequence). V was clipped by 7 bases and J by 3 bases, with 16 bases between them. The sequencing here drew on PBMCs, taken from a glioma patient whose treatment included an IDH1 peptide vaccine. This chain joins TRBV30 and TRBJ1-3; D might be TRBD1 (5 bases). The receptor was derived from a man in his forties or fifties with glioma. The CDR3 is CAFTPGGSGNTIYF. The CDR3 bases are TGTGCCTTCACTCCCGGGGGAAGTGGAAACACCATATATTTT.